This T cell receptor beta chain was found in a study of blood T cell repertoires in COVID-19. Across the whole study: Sites in the United States, Italy and Spain provided acute and convalescent COVID-19 samples. PBMCs, B-cell-depleted T cells, or T cells provided the cDNA or gDNA that made up the material.

As handled by the study authors: Reference gene primer amplification in the assay estimated nucleated cell counts. Assay used: immunoSEQ multiplex PCR; TCRdb lists only in-frame clones, some missing. The D gene and trimming were derived from the DNA, and the V and J assignments and clone size from that table. The table lists about 220,000 clones, roughly 87% of them singletons. The receptor's source is a man aged 35 to 55 with active or convalescent COVID-19. Input material: peripheral blood.

CDR3 amino acids: CASRNEQGSGYTF. The CDR3, as DNA: TGTGCCAGCAGGAACGAACAGGGAAGCGGCTACACCTTC. The chain employs TRBV9 and TRBJ1-2, with D perhaps matching TRBD1 (6 bases). The CDR3 loop spans 13 amino acids. The V end lost 5 bases, the J end lost 8 bases, and 16 bases lay between the germline ends. The germline V gene encodes CDR1 SGDLS and CDR2 YYNGEE.